The 28 T cell receptor beta chains in this list originate from one sample, sequenced in a study of control samples from healthy donors and cancer patients. The method was immunoSEQ multiplex PCR; TCRdb's version includes in-frame clones alone and lacks a portion of them. The sample lists about 150,000 clones; over 90% were seen once. The specimen sequenced was blood. These receptor sequences come from a man aged 45-65 years in good health.

This chain joins TRBV29-1 and TRBJ2-3; 12 nucleotides align to TRBD2. Looked up from germline, CDR1 is SQVTM and CDR2 is ANQGSEA. The V segment lost 5 bases and the J segment 4 bases; nucleotides outside the gene matches: 7. CDR3 size: 15 residues. CDR3 in amino acids: CSVSGLAGPPDTQYF. The CDR3 DNA is TGCAGCGTTTCCGGACTAGCGGGGCCCCCAGATACGCAGTATTTT.

The V gene is TRBV5-5, the J gene TRBJ1-4; D is uncertain. This CDR3 is 13 amino acids long. Germline CDR1 and CDR2: SGHKS and YYEKEE (reference sequence). Trimming stripped 4 bases from V and 7 bases from J, with 11 bases between. The CDR3 loop is CASSPGPSEKLFF. Written as DNA, the CDR3 is TGTGCCAGCAGCCCCGGACCGAGTGAAAAACTGTTTTTT.

The chain is built from TRBV5-1 and TRBJ2-1; 7 positions agree with TRBD2. CDR1 and CDR2 (germline): SGHRS, YFSETQ. Trimming removed 2 bases from V and 7 bases from J; junction bases left unmatched: 15. This CDR3 is built from 17 residues. For the CDR3, the DNA is TGCGCCAGCAGCTTCAGTATAGCGGGCCCCCTCGGGAATGAGCAGTTCTTC. It is translated as CASSFSIAGPLGNEQFF.

V usage is TRBV19 and J usage is TRBJ2-1; no clear D gene. Germline V gene lookup returns CDR1 LNHDA and CDR2 SQIVND (reference sequence). V was shortened by 4 bases and J by 0 bases, with 7 bases between the two germline ends. This CDR3 has 14 amino acids. The CDR3 DNA is TGTGCCAGTAGTACCTCGAACTCCTACAATGAGCAGTTCTTC. Encoded protein: CASSTSNSYNEQFF.

The V call is TRBV3-1 (or the pseudogene TRBV3-2), the J call TRBJ1-1; 11 positions match TRBD1. Germline V gene lookup returns CDR1 LGHDT and CDR2 YNNKEL (reference sequence). Unmatched junction bases numbered 7, after V lost 3 bases and J lost 4 bases. CDR3 length: 16 amino acids. The CDR3 protein is CASSHEAGTGGTEAFF. CDR3 nucleotide sequence: TGTGCCAGCAGCCACGAGGCCGGGACAGGGGGCACTGAAGCTTTCTTT.

The chain has TRBV5-1 and TRBJ2-3, with 12 nucleotides matching TRBD1. Unmatched junction bases numbered 6, after V lost 7 bases and J lost 3 bases. This CDR3 region has 15 residues. In germline, CDR1 is SGHRS, CDR2 YFSETQ. CDR3 nucleotide sequence: TGCGCCAGCTGGGGACAGGGGGCGCCGACAGATACGCAGTATTTT. Its translation: CASWGQGAPTDTQYF.

V is TRBV19 and J is TRBJ2-6; TRBD1 aligns across 7 bases. Germline CDR1 LNHDA, CDR2 SQIVND (reference sequence). The trim removed 3 bases at V and 0 bases at J, leaving 5 bases unmatched. The CDR3 is made up of 17 amino acids. The CDR3 region has the DNA TGTGCCAGTAGTATTGAGGGGGCAATCTCTGGGGCCAACGTCCTGACTTTC. Translating it yields CASSIEGAISGANVLTF.

The chain couples TRBV19 to TRBJ2-6, with 9 bases matching TRBD1. Trimming removed 3 bases from V and 3 bases from J; junction bases left unmatched: 3. CDR3 length: 16 residues. Germline assignment: CDR1 LNHDA and CDR2 SQIVND (reference sequence). The CDR3 region has the DNA TGTGCCAGTAGTATGGGACAGGGCTATGGGGCCAACGTCCTGACTTTC. It encodes CASSMGQGYGANVLTF.

This clone appeared once. The chain is built from TRBV5-1 and TRBJ1-6; D uncertain. V lost 0 bases and J 0 bases, leaving 10 bases between the germline ends. Germline CDR1 reads SGHRS; CDR2 reads YFSETQ. The CDR3 is made up of 17 amino acids. CDR3 loop: CASSLVTDSSYNSPLHF. The CDR3 DNA reads as TGCGCCAGCAGCTTGGTTACGGATAGCTCCTATAATTCACCCCTCCACTTT.

This clone appeared once. This chain connects TRBV6-1 to TRBJ1-1; unclear D gene. Germline assignment: CDR1 MNHNS and CDR2 SASEGT. The CDR3 runs 14 residues. V was shortened by 1 base and J by 0 bases, with 6 bases between the two germline ends. This chain's CDR3 is CASSEVPVNTEAFF. The CDR3 DNA reads as TGTGCCAGCAGTGAAGTGCCAGTGAACACTGAAGCTTTCTTT.

The chain combines TRBV19 with TRBJ2-7; TRBD2 agrees at 8 bases. This CDR3 contains 14 residues. Germline CDR1 is LNHDA and CDR2 is SQIVND (reference sequence). Germline trimming cut 5 bases from V and 2 bases from J; bases unmatched to any gene: 5. CDR3 nucleotide sequence: TGTGCCAGTAGTGTCACTAGCGGACCCTACGAGCAGTACTTC. Protein product: CASSVTSGPYEQYF.

The chain employs TRBV28 and TRBJ2-3; 7 nucleotides line up with TRBD2. With 1 base clipped from V and 5 bases from J, the junction kept 6 bases outside the gene matches. Germline V gives CDR1 MDHEN, CDR2 SYDVKM. The CDR3 runs to 15 residues. The CDR3, as DNA: TGTGCCAGCAGTTTATCCCCCCGGGGGGTAGATACGCAGTATTTT. Amino acids: CASSLSPRGVDTQYF.

V usage is TRBV7-2 and J usage is TRBJ2-4; 8 bases match TRBD2. This CDR3 has 17 amino acids. CDR1 is SGHTA, CDR2 FQGNSA, per germline. J gave up 2 bases and V 4 bases, and 10 bases lay outside the gene matches. As DNA, the CDR3 is TGTGCCAGCAGCTCCCAATATAGCGGGATTTCCAAAAACATTCAGTACTTC. Translating it yields CASSSQYSGISKNIQYF.

The rearrangement links TRBV6-2 or TRBV6-3 to TRBJ2-2, with 7 nucleotides matching TRBD1. The CDR3 runs 15 residues. V trimming: 6 bases; J trimming: 2 bases; junction bases outside the gene matches: 6. Germline-derived CDR1 and CDR2 are MNHEY and SVGEGT. The CDR3 loop reads CASSRGQTNTGELFF. The CDR3 DNA is TGTGCCAGCAGCCGGGGACAGACAAACACCGGGGAGCTGTTTTTT.

This chain links TRBV28 with TRBJ2-7; 9 bases are shared with TRBD1. Losses at the gene ends were 3 bases for V and 2 bases for J; bases not matched to a gene: 2. The CDR3 is 14 amino acids. Looked up from germline, CDR1 is MDHEN and CDR2 is SYDVKM. CDR3 residues: CASSLGTGPYEQYF. CDR3 sequence (DNA): TGTGCCAGCAGTTTGGGGACAGGGCCCTACGAGCAGTACTTC.

The V and J genes are TRBV7-3 and TRBJ1-6, with D perhaps matching TRBD1 (5 bases). CDR1 and CDR2 (germline): SGHTA, FQGTGA. With 2 bases removed from V and 9 bases from J, the gap between germline ends came to 11 bases. This CDR3 spans 14 amino acids. CDR3 amino acids: CASSLSSGTSPLHF. DNA of the CDR3: TGTGCCAGCAGCTTATCTTCAGGGACTTCACCCCTCCACTTT.

The CDR3: CASSRQGVRGYTF. The CDR3, as DNA: TGTGCCAGCAGTCGACAGGGGGTTCGGGGCTACACCTTC. The chain combines TRBV28 with TRBJ1-2; 9 bases agree with TRBD1. Trimming cost V 5 bases and J 8 bases; bases outside gene matches: 6. Germline assignment: CDR1 MDHEN and CDR2 SYDVKM. The CDR3 runs 13 residues.

The chain carries TRBV5-6 and TRBJ2-5; the D is unclear. V was trimmed by 3 bases and J by 5 bases, leaving 11 bases between them. CDR1 is SGHDT, CDR2 YYEEEE, per germline. This CDR3 contains 13 residues. In DNA form, the CDR3 reads TGTGCCAGCAGCTCTTACACAGTCGAGACCCAGTACTTC. Protein: CASSSYTVETQYF. The complete variable domain, with remaining parts taken from reference TRBV5-6 and TRBJ2-5, reads DAGVTQSPTHLIKTRGQQVTLRCSPKSGHDTVSWYQQALGQGPQFIFQYYEEEERQRGNFPDRFSGHQFPNYSSELNVNALLLGDSALYLCASSSYTVETQYFGPGTRLLVL.

V usage is TRBV7-6 and J usage is TRBJ2-3; the D is unclear. V gave up 1 base and J gave up 0 bases, with 8 bases separating them. The length of the CDR3 is 15 residues. Germline V lookup: CDR1 SGHVS, CDR2 FNYEAQ. CDR3: CASSLGGTSTDTQYF. The CDR3 nucleotides read TGTGCCAGCAGCTTAGGCGGAACTAGCACAGATACGCAGTATTTT.

This chain links TRBV6-5 with TRBJ2-7, with 9 bases identical to TRBD2. V was pared by 0 bases and J by 2 bases, with 2 bases of the junction left unmatched. The germline V gene encodes CDR1 MNHEY and CDR2 SVGAGI. This CDR3 comprises 15 residues. The CDR3 DNA reads as TGTGCCAGCAGTTACTCGGGACTAGCCCCCTACGAGCAGTACTTC. Translated, it gives CASSYSGLAPYEQYF.

The CDR3 sequence is CASSHIYSYNEQFF. The CDR3, as DNA: TGTGCCAGCAGTCACATTTACTCCTACAATGAGCAGTTCTTC. This chain connects TRBV28 to TRBJ2-1; D not resolved. The CDR3 is 14 residues long. Trimming took off 5 bases at V and 0 bases at J, with 8 bases between the two ends. Germline-derived CDR1 and CDR2 are MDHEN and SYDVKM.

This clone was observed once. V is TRBV12-3 or TRBV12-4 and J is TRBJ2-7; D gene ambiguous. This CDR3 is built from 13 residues. Trimming took 3 bases from V and 0 from J, leaving 6 bases between them. CDR3 sequence reads: CASSFVGSYEQYF. The CDR3 nucleotides read TGTGCCAGCAGTTTCGTGGGCTCCTACGAGCAGTACTTC.

J is TRBJ1-3 and V is TRBV30; no clear D. CDR3 size: 11 residues. Trimming removed 0 bases from V and 11 bases from J, with 8 bases in between. Germline CDR1 GTSNPN, CDR2 SVGIG (reference sequence). CDR3 in amino acids: CAWSVRVSIYF. The CDR3 nucleotides are TGTGCCTGGAGTGTACGCGTATCCATATATTTT.

This sequence joins TRBV3-1 (or the pseudogene TRBV3-2) and TRBJ2-1, with 11 bases aligning to TRBD2. CDR3 length equals 15 residues. Germline CDR1 LGHDT, CDR2 YNNKEL (reference sequence). V trimming: 4 bases; J trimming: 4 bases; junction bases outside the gene matches: 3. In DNA, the CDR3 is TGTGCCAGCAGCCGGGGACTAGCGGCTTACAATGAGCAGTTCTTC. Translated, it gives CASSRGLAAYNEQFF.

Only one count was recorded for this clone. This chain uses TRBV5-1 with TRBJ1-2; D is unresolved. This CDR3 has 14 amino acids. Trimming cost V 0 bases and J 0 bases, with 6 bases left between them. From germline, CDR1 is SGHRS and CDR2 YFSETQ. CDR3 in DNA: TGCGCCAGCAGCTTGGGCGGCTCTAACTATGGCTACACCTTC. Translation: CASSLGGSNYGYTF.

In this sample, this clone turned up once. The rearrangement joins TRBV23-1 to TRBJ2-5; D call uncertain. TRBV23-1 carries the ORF label, with uncertain function. Trimming stripped 3 bases from V and 0 bases from J, with 5 bases between. The CDR3 loop spans 13 amino acids. CDR3 residues: CASSHAYQETQYF. CDR3 nucleotides: TGCGCCAGCAGTCACGCGTACCAAGAGACCCAGTACTTC.

This chain joins TRBV14 and TRBJ2-4, with 8 bases matching TRBD2. In germline, CDR1 is SGHDN, CDR2 FVKESK. Germline trimming cut 1 base from V and 3 bases from J; bases unmatched to any gene: 8. CDR3 size: 17 residues. CDR3 coding DNA: TGTGCCAGCAGCCAAGCAGTAACTAGCGGCTTCAAAAACATTCAGTACTTC. As protein: CASSQAVTSGFKNIQYF.

This chain connects TRBV18 to TRBJ1-2; D is unclear. Germline V gene sequence: CDR1 KGHSH, CDR2 LQKENI. The V end lost 2 bases, the J end lost 7 bases, and 11 bases lay between the germline ends. The CDR3 is 13 amino acids. The CDR3 DNA reads TGTGCCAGCTCACCAGATGGGCAGCTTGGCTACACCTTC. Translated: CASSPDGQLGYTF. The full variable domain, with the rest looked up from reference TRBV18 and TRBJ1-2, is NAGVMQNPRHLVRRRGQEARLRCSPMKGHSHVYWYRQLPEEGLKFMVYLQKENIIDESGMPKERFSAEFPKEGPSILRIQQVVRGDSAAYFCASSPDGQLGYTFGSGTRLTVV.